The clone carrying this T cell receptor (beta chain) was recorded a few times. This sample is part of a study of T cell responses to AZD1222 COVID-19 vaccine. CDR1 SGHRS and CDR2 YFSETQ come from the germline V gene. This CDR3 has 17 amino acids. V was pared by 0 bases and J by 0 bases, with 13 bases between. Method: immunoSEQ multiplex PCR; TCRdb's copy keeps in-frame clones and lacks some. The sample yields about 89,000 clones, approximately 89% seen once. The sample consisted of peripheral blood, taken on day 0 of MenACWY control vaccination. The chain couples TRBV5-1 to TRBJ1-3; D possibly corresponds to TRBD1 (5 bases). This sequence originates from an adult in good health. This chain's CDR3 is CASSLVQGRDSGNTIYF. The CDR3 DNA reads TGCGCCAGCAGCTTGGTCCAGGGAAGGGACTCTGGAAACACCATATATTTT.